The T cell receptor beta chain described here comes from a study of OX40 agonist ivuxolimab in advanced cancers. Study-wide background: Ivuxolimab, an antibody acting as an agonist of OX40 (CD134), was used to treat patients. Patients were dosed intravenously with ivuxolimab at 0.01 to 10 mg/kg every 2 weeks. Findings and limits, study-wide: At 0.1 to 3.0 mg/kg, CD4+ and CD8+ blood T cells expanded clonally by week 6.

Comment on this clone: Its target is not known.

Trimming at V came to 4 bases and at J to 7 bases, leaving 5 bases not matched to a gene. Per the germline V gene, CDR1 is MNHEY and CDR2 is SMNVEV (reference sequence). CDR3 size: 16 residues. Sequencing used immunoSEQ multiplex PCR; TCRdb keeps in-frame clones, though not all of them. Here the sample spans approximately 13,000 clones, about three quarters being singletons. The clonotype comes from an adult with an advanced solid tumor such as melanoma, head and neck, liver or kidney cancer. The chain links TRBV27 to TRBJ2-1; the match to TRBD2 covers 15 bases. Sequencing was performed on CD4+ or CD8+ T cells sorted from blood, taken in a trial of the OX40 agonist ivuxolimab. The chain's CDR3 is CASSSRTSGRVNEQFF. The DNA for the CDR3 is TGTGCCAGCAGTTCCCGGACTAGCGGGAGGGTTAATGAGCAGTTCTTC.